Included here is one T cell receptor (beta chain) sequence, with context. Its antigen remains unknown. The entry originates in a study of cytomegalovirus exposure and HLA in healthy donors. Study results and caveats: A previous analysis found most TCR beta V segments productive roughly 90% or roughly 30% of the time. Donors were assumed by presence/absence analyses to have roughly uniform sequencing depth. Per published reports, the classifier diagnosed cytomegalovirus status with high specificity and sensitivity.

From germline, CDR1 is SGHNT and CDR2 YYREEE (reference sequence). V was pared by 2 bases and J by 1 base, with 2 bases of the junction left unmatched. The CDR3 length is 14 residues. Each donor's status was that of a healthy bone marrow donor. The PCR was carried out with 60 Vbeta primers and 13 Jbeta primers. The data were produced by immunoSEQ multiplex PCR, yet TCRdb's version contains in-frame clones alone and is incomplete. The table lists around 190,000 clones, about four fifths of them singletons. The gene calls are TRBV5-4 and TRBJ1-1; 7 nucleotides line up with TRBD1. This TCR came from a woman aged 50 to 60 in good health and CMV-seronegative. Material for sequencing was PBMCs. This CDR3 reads CASSLQGRNTEAFF. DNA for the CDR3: TGTGCCAGCAGCTTACAGGGGAGGAACACTGAAGCTTTCTTT.